This passage covers 8 T cell receptor beta chains from one sample sequenced in a study of shared clonotypes between healthy human individuals (dated by TCRdb to the early 2020s). Libraries were constructed by the immunoSEQ multiplex PCR assay. In its TCRdb copy, this immuneACCESS table keeps in-frame sequences only and misses some clones. Where compared with another copy, unresolved V genes explain less than half of these, and the others have no known cause. This sample comprises roughly 810,000 clones, just over 95% of them detected only once. Jointly, the top ten make up less than 0.25% of the sample. CD8 naive samples were obtained by positive selection for CCR7 among CD45RO-negative cells, yielding a CD45RA+CCR7+ population from which TemRA cells were excluded. Sample: naive CD8+ T cells sorted from blood. The cell subset or site label of this sample denotes: CD45RA+CCR7+. Receptor source: a man under 40 in good health.

The chain carries TRBV6-5 and TRBJ1-5; D perhaps matches TRBD1 (6 bases). The V end lost 5 bases, the J end lost 8 bases, and 16 bases lay between the germline ends. The CDR3 has 14 residues. From germline, CDR1 is MNHEY and CDR2 SVGAGI. The CDR3 sequence: CASSPRGGREPQHF. CDR3 bases: TGTGCCAGCAGTCCCCGCGGGGGCAGGGAGCCCCAGCATTTT.

The rearrangement links TRBV5-1 to TRBJ2-7; no clear D. Trimming pared 4 bases from V and 2 bases from J, leaving 13 bases between. This CDR3 has 14 amino acids. CDR1 and CDR2 (germline): SGHRS, YFSETQ. The CDR3 DNA follows: TGCGCCAGCAGCGACACCGGAAACACCTACGAGCAGTACTTC. It translates to CASSDTGNTYEQYF.

The CDR3 nucleotides read TGTGCCAGCAGCCAAGGTGACAGCTACACAGATACGCAGTATTTT. Translation gives CASSQGDSYTDTQYF. The chain carries TRBV14 and TRBJ2-3, with D possibly matching TRBD1 (5 bases). CDR1 and CDR2 from the germline V gene are SGHDN and FVKESK. CDR3 size: 15 residues. Trimming took off 1 base at V and 2 bases at J, with 10 bases between the two ends. The full variable domain, rest sourced from reference TRBV14 and TRBJ2-3, is EAGVTQFPSHSVIEKGQTVTLRCDPISGHDNLYWYRRVMGKEIKFLLHFVKESKQDESGMPNNRFLAERTGGTYSTLKVQPAELEDSGVYFCASSQGDSYTDTQYFGPGTRLTVL.

V is TRBV10-2 and J is TRBJ1-1; perhaps TRBD1 as D (6 bases). Looked up from germline, CDR1 is WSHSY and CDR2 is SAAADI. Between the trimmed V and J ends, which lost 2 bases and 5 bases, there was a span of 12 bases. The CDR3 contains 14 residues. The CDR3 reads CASSEGTGRTEAFF. CDR3 nucleotide sequence: TGCGCCAGCAGTGAGGGCACAGGGAGGACTGAAGCTTTCTTT.

The rearrangement links TRBV6-6 to TRBJ2-1; no definite D call. Per the germline V gene, CDR1 is MNHNY and CDR2 is SVGAGI (reference sequence). V was shortened by 5 bases and J by 0 bases, with 14 bases between the two germline ends. The CDR3 is made up of 16 amino acids. The CDR3 here is CASSHTLDNSYNEQFF. The CDR3 nucleotides read TGTGCCAGCAGTCACACCCTTGATAACTCCTACAATGAGCAGTTCTTC.

The genes are TRBV10-1 and TRBJ2-2; TRBD1 might be the D (5 bases). Trimming cost V 2 bases and J 4 bases, with 8 bases left between them. Germline values: CDR1 WNHNN, CDR2 SYGVQD (reference sequence). There are 14 residues in the CDR3. The CDR3 DNA reads as TGCGCCAGCAGTGAGGGCAGGGTCACCGGGGAGCTGTTTTTT. It codes for CASSEGRVTGELFF.

V is TRBV28 and J is TRBJ1-2, with TRBD1 matching over 7 bases. The CDR3 spans 14 residues. Losses at the gene ends were 5 bases for V and 3 bases for J; bases not matched to a gene: 6. Germline lookup yields CDR1 MDHEN and CDR2 SYDVKM. The DNA of the CDR3 is TGTGCCAGCAGTCAAACAGGGGTTCACTATGGCTACACCTTC. It codes for CASSQTGVHYGYTF.

J is TRBJ2-3 and V is TRBV7-8; possibly TRBD2 for D (7 bases). V lost 5 bases and J 0 bases, leaving 15 bases between the germline ends. CDR1 is SGHVS and CDR2 is FQNEAQ in the germline V gene. The CDR3 spans 16 residues. CDR3 sequence reads: CASSPRGGSSTDTQYF. CDR3 coding DNA: TGTGCCAGCAGCCCGAGGGGGGGCTCTAGCACAGATACGCAGTATTTT.